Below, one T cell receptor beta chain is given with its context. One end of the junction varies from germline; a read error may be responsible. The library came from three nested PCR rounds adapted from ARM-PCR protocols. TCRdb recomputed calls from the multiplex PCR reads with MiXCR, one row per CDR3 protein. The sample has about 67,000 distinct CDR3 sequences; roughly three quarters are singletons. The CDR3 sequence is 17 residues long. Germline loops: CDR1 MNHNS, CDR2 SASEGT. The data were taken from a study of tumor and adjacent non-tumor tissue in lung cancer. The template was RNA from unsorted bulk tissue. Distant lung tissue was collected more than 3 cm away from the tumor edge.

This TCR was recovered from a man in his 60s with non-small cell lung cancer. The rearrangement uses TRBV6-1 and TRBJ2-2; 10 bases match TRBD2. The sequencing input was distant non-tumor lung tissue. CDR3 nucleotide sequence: TGTGTCAGCCAGTTGACAACTAGCGGGGCGAACACCGGGGAGTTGTTTTTT. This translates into CVSQLTTSGANTGELFF.